The 14 T cell receptor beta chains below come from one sample, sequenced in a study of beta chain features in type 1 diabetes. Reverse transcribing all isolated RNA meant expressed TCRB transcripts were sequenced. TCRdb's table, derived via immunoSEQ multiplex PCR, lists solely in-frame clones and lacks some. The sample lists 400,000 to 550,000 clones; around 10% were seen once. The sample was naive CD4+ T cells from blood. These receptors all come from a young woman in good health.

The sample holds a few counts of this clone. V usage is TRBV4-2 and J usage is TRBJ2-2, with 7 positions matching TRBD2. The CDR3 is 16 residues long. The germline gives CDR1 LGHNA, CDR2 YNFKEQ. V was pared by 0 bases and J by 6 bases, with 7 bases of the junction left unmatched. Here the CDR3 reads CASSQDRLALAGELFF. The CDR3 DNA reads as TGTGCCAGCAGCCAAGATCGACTAGCCTTGGCCGGGGAGCTGTTTTTT.

The chain joins TRBV14 to TRBJ2-7; 9 positions agree with TRBD1. CDR1 SGHDN and CDR2 FVKESK come from the germline V gene. Trimming took 5 bases from V and 3 from J; bases not matched to a gene: 11. This CDR3 is built from 16 residues. The CDR3 DNA sequence: TGTGCCAGCAGCAGCAACGGCGGGACAGGGAACTACGAGCAGTACTTC. It yields the protein CASSSNGGTGNYEQYF.

V gene TRBV7-6 combines with J gene TRBJ1-4; a possible D gene is TRBD1 (5 bases). V dropped 5 bases and J dropped 0 bases, with 19 bases sitting between them. The V gene's germline CDR1 is SGHVS and CDR2 FNYEAQ. The CDR3 sequence is 18 residues long. The CDR3 sequence: CASSPHLTAIATNEKLFF. CDR3 coding DNA: TGTGCCAGCAGCCCCCACCTGACAGCTATTGCAACTAATGAAAAACTGTTTTTT.

This chain connects TRBV27 to TRBJ2-3; D call uncertain. V gave up 6 bases and J gave up 4 bases, with 8 bases separating them. Germline loops: CDR1 MNHEY, CDR2 SMNVEV (reference sequence). The CDR3 loop spans 12 amino acids. The CDR3 nucleotides are TGTGCCAGCAGCCCGTCCTCAGATACGCAGTATTTT. Its translation: CASSPSSDTQYF.

This clone was counted a few times. The gene calls are TRBV10-3 and TRBJ1-2; TRBD1 might be the D (5 bases). Deletions cut 2 bases from V and 3 bases from J, with 13 bases between. The CDR3 length is 15 residues. The germline gives CDR1 ENHRY, CDR2 SYGVKD. In nucleotides, the CDR3 is TGTGCCATCAGTGAGCCCGCGGACATACACTATGGCTACACCTTC. Protein sequence: CAISEPADIHYGYTF.

This clone was seen more than once but under ten times. The chain employs TRBV21-1 and TRBJ2-5; TRBD2 is taken as the D call from the table, unchecked against the DNA. TRBV21-1 is a pseudogene locus. The CDR3 loop spans 16 amino acids. The CDR3 sequence: CASSNPGREDQETQYF. CDR3 DNA sequence: TGTGCCAGCAGCAACCCAGGGAGGGAGGACCAAGAGACCCAGTACTTC.

This clone showed up just a few times. V and J are TRBV5-1 and TRBJ1-5; D is perhaps TRBD1 (5 bases). Germline V gene lookup returns CDR1 SGHRS and CDR2 YFSETQ. The CDR3 covers 14 residues. Trimming stripped 0 bases from V and 5 bases from J, with 9 bases between. The CDR3 DNA follows: TGCGCCAGCAGCTTGGAAGGGGTCCATCAGCCCCAGCATTTT. Translation gives CASSLEGVHQPQHF.

This clone was seen a few times. J is TRBJ2-7 and V is TRBV15; D is unresolved. This CDR3 is built from 13 residues. Germline lookup yields CDR1 LNHNV and CDR2 YYDKDF (reference sequence). The V end was cut by 1 base, the J end by 4 bases, with 8 bases between. The DNA for the CDR3 is TGTGCCACCAGCAGAGTGGCAGCTTACGAGCAGTACTTC. It translates to CATSRVAAYEQYF.

V usage is TRBV19 and J usage is TRBJ1-2; possibly TRBD1 for D (6 bases). Looked up from germline, CDR1 is LNHDA and CDR2 is SQIVND (reference sequence). The V end was cut by 3 bases, the J end by 5 bases, with 10 bases between. This CDR3 comprises 13 residues. DNA of the CDR3: TGTGCCAGTAGTATGTTGGGGACATATGGCTACACCTTC. Translated, it gives CASSMLGTYGYTF.

The table lists this clone with a few counts. This chain joins TRBV6-6 and TRBJ2-1; weak D call: TRBD2 (5 bases). This CDR3 spans 15 amino acids. Germline loops: CDR1 MNHNY, CDR2 SVGAGI (reference sequence). With 6 bases removed from V and 9 bases from J, the gap between germline ends came to 21 bases. The CDR3 DNA reads as TGTGCCAGCAGGGGAGCCGAGCTCCCGTTCGGTGAGCAGTTCTTC. Translated, it gives CASRGAELPFGEQFF.

A few counts support this clone. The chain has TRBV30 and TRBJ2-5; D may be TRBD1 (6 bases). The CDR3 extends over 13 amino acids. Trimming removed 2 bases at V and 7 bases at J, with 14 bases between. The germline gives CDR1 GTSNPN, CDR2 SVGIG (reference sequence). CDR3 coding DNA: TGTGCCTGGAGTTGGGACAACCGGGGGACCCAGTACTTC. It encodes CAWSWDNRGTQYF. The whole variable domain, remainder taken from reference TRBV30 and TRBJ2-5, is SQTIHQWPATLVQPVGSPLSLECTVEGTSNPNLYWYRQAAGRGLQLLFYSVGIGQISSEVPQNLSASRPQDRQFILSSKKLLLSDSGFYLCAWSWDNRGTQYFGPGTRLLVL.

The chain joins TRBV18 to TRBJ2-7; 7 bases line up with TRBD1. Germline lookup yields CDR1 KGHSH and CDR2 LQKENI. The V and J ends lost 1 base and 4 bases, in that order; junction bases with no gene match: 1. The CDR3 contains 13 residues. DNA for the CDR3: TGTGCCAGCTCACCACGGACAGGATACGAGCAGTACGTC. Its protein product is CASSPRTGYEQYV.

There are a few counts of this clone. The chain couples TRBV6-5 to TRBJ1-2; TRBD1 matches at 7 bases. CDR3 length equals 12 residues. With V trimmed by 6 bases and J by 7 bases, 5 bases remained unmatched. Per germline, CDR1 MNHEY and CDR2 SVGAGI. The CDR3, as DNA: TGTGCCAGCAGCCCTCGACAGGGTGGCTACACCTTC. This sequence encodes CASSPRQGGYTF.

This clone was counted between two and nine times. This rearrangement joins TRBV7-9 to TRBJ2-7; possibly TRBD1 for D (5 bases). V lost 5 bases and J lost 4, with 12 bases in between. Germline V gene sequence: CDR1 SEHNR, CDR2 FQNEAQ (reference sequence). This CDR3 has 13 amino acids. The CDR3 protein is CASSPDSRYEQYV. DNA of the CDR3: TGTGCCAGCAGCCCCGACAGCCGTTACGAGCAGTACGTC.